This T cell receptor beta chain appears in the sequencing data of a study of T cells in Graves' hyperthyroidism and ophthalmopathy. About the research overall: Peripheral blood was taken when the disease was first diagnosed, before any treatment began. Study-level results: Ophthalmopathy was told apart from stable hyperthyroidism by a 13 V-J model.

This clonotype came up many times. As yet, its antigen is unknown. Each diagnosis was grounded in clinical symptoms, serum thyroxine and TRAb, thyroid ultrasound, and orbital computed tomography. Germline-derived CDR1 and CDR2 are SGHTA and FQGTGA. The ends lost 5 bases at V and 0 bases at J; junction bases unmatched: 7. The CDR3 runs to 16 residues. It was RNA transcripts that yielded the amplified TCR beta CDR3 regions. The TCR CDR3 first-round RT-PCR relied on the HTBI primer set. TCRdb fed the multiplex PCR reads into MiXCR, producing one record per CDR3 protein. The sample holds about 400,000 distinct CDR3 sequences, approximately 14% seen once.

The source material was blood. The source of this sequence is a woman aged 18-29 years with Graves' hyperthyroidism. This chain links TRBV7-3 with TRBJ2-1; 7 bases are a match to TRBD1. CDR3 sequence (DNA): TGTGCCAGCAGCCCAACCCGGGACAGCTCCTACAATGAGCAGTTCTTC. Its translation is CASSPTRDSSYNEQFF.